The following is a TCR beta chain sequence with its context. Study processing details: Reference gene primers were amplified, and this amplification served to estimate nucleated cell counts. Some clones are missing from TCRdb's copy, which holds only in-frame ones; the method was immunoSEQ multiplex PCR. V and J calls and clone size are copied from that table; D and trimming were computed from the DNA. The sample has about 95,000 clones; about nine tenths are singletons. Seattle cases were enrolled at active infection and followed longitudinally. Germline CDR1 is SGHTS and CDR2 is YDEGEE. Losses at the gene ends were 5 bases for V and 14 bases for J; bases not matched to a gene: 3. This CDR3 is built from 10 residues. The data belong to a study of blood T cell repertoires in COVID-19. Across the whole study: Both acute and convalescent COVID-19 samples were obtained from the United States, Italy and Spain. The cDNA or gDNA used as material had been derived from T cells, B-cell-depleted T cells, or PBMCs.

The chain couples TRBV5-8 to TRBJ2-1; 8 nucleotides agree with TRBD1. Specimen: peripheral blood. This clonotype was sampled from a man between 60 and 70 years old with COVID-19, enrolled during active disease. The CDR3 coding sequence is TGTGCCAGCAGGGACAGGGTTGAGTTCTTC. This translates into CASRDRVEFF.